This T cell receptor (beta chain) was captured in a study of T cells in Graves' hyperthyroidism and ophthalmopathy. Background on the study: Peripheral blood was taken when the disease was first diagnosed, before any treatment began.

RNA transcripts yielded amplified TCR beta CDR3 regions. In the first-round RT-PCR of the TCR CDR3, the HTBI primer set was used. TCRdb called the multiplex PCR reads again in MiXCR, with one record for every CDR3 protein. The sample lists about 600,000 distinct CDR3 sequences, about a sixth occurring once. This clonotype was seen at least ten times. Trimming removed 0 bases at V and 5 bases at J, with 7 bases between. Germline-derived CDR1 and CDR2 are LGHDT and YNNKEL (reference sequence). CDR3 length equals 13 residues. Source material: blood. This receptor was taken from a woman aged 40 to 55 with Graves' ophthalmopathy. The chain has TRBV3-1 and TRBJ2-5; D unclear. For the CDR3, the DNA is TGTGCCAGCAGCCAAGAAGGCGTGGAGACCCAGTACTTC. Translating gives CASSQEGVETQYF.